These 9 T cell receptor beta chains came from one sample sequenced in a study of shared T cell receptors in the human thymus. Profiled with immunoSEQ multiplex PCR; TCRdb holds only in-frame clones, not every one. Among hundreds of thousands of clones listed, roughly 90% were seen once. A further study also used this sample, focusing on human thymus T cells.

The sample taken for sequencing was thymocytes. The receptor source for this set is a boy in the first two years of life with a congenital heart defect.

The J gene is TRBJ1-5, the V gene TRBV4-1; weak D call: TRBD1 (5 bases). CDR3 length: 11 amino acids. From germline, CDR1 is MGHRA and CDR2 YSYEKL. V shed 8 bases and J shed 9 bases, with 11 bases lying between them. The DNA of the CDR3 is TGCGCCAGCGGGACTCAAGGGCCCCAGCATTTT. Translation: CASGTQGPQHF.

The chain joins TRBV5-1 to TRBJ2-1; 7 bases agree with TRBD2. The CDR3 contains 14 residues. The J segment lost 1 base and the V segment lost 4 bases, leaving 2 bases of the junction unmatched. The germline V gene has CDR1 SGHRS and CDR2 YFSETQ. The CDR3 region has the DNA TGCGCCAGCAGCATGGGACTATCCTACAATGAGCAGTTCTTC. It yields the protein CASSMGLSYNEQFF.

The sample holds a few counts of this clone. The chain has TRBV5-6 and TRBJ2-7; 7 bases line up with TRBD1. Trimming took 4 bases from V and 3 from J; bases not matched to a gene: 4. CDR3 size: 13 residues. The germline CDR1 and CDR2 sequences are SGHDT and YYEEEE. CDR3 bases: TGTGCCAGCAGCGTGGGACAGCACTACGAGCAGTACTTC. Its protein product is CASSVGQHYEQYF. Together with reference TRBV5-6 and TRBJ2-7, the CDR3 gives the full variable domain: DAGVTQSPTHLIKTRGQQVTLRCSPKSGHDTVSWYQQALGQGPQFIFQYYEEEERQRGNFPDRFSGHQFPNYSSELNVNALLLGDSALYLCASSVGQHYEQYFGPGTRLTVT.

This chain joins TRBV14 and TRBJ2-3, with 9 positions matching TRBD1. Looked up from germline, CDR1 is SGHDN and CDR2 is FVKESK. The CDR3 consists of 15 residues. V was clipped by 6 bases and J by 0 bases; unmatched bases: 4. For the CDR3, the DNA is TGTGCCAGCAGGGCGACAGGGGGTAGCACAGATACGCAGTATTTT. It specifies CASRATGGSTDTQYF. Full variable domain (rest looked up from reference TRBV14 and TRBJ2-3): EAGVTQFPSHSVIEKGQTVTLRCDPISGHDNLYWYRRVMGKEIKFLLHFVKESKQDESGMPNNRFLAERTGGTYSTLKVQPAELEDSGVYFCASRATGGSTDTQYFGPGTRLTVL.

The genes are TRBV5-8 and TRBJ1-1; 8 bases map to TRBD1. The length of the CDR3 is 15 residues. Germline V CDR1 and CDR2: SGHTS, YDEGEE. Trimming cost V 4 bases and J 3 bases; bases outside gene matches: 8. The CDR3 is CASSRIQGGDTEAFF. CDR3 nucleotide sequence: TGTGCCAGCAGCAGGATACAGGGGGGGGACACTGAAGCTTTCTTT.

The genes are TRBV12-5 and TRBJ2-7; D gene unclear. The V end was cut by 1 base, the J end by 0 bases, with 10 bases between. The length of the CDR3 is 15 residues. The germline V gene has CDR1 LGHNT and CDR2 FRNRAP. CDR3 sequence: CASGLEQPSSYEQYF. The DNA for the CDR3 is TGTGCTAGTGGTTTGGAACAGCCGAGCTCCTACGAGCAGTACTTC.

Here the CDR3 reads CASSPLAGRSTDTQYF. The DNA for the CDR3 is TGTGCCAGCAGCCCTTTAGCGGGACGAAGCACAGATACGCAGTATTTT. This chain uses TRBV11-2 with TRBJ2-3, with 8 nucleotides matching TRBD2. Germline assignment: CDR1 SGHAT and CDR2 FQNNGV. V lost 5 bases and J lost 0; bases outside the gene matches: 7. The CDR3 extends over 16 amino acids.

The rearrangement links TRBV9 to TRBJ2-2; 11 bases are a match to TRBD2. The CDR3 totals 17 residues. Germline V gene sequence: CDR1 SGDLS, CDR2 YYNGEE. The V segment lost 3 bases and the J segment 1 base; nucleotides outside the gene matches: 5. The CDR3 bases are TGTGCCAGCAGCGCCGGACTAGCGGGCCTGAACACCGGGGAGCTGTTTTTT. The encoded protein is CASSAGLAGLNTGELFF. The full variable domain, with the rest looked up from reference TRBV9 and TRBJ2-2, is DSGVTQTPKHLITATGQRVTLRCSPRSGDLSVYWYQQSLDQGLQFLIQYYNGEERAKGNILERFSAQQFPDLHSELNLSSLELGDSALYFCASSAGLAGLNTGELFFGEGSRLTVL.

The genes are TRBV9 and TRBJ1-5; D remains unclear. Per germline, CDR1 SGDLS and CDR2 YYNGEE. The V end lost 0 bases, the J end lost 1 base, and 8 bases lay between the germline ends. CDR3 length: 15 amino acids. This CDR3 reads CASSVGHLSNQPQHF. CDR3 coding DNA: TGTGCCAGCAGCGTAGGGCACCTGAGCAATCAGCCCCAGCATTTT.